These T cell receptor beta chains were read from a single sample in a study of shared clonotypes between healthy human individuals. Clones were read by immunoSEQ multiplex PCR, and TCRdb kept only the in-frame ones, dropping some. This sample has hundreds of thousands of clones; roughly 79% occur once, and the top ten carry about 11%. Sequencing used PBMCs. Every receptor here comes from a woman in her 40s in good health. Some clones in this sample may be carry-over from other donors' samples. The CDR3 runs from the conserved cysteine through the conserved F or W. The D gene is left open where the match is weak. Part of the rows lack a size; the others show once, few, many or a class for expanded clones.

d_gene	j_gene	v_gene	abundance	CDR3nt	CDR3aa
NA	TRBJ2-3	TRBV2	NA	TGTGCCAGCAGTGGGAAAGGAGTCCGCGATACGCAGTATTTT	CASSGKGVRDTQYF
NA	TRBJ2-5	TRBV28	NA	TGTGCCTGTCAATCCTATGGGACCCAGTACTTC	CACQSYGTQYF
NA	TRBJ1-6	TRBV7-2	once	TGTGCCAGCAGCTTACGACAGGAGACTACACCCCTCCACTTT	CASSLRQETTPLHF
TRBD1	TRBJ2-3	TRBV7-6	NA	TGTGCCAGCAGCCCTAGTCTACAGGGGTTTCCAGATACGCAGTATTTT	CASSPSLQGFPDTQYF
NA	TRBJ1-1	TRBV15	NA	TGTGCCACCAGCACCCTAGGGACTGCTTGGAGGGGGTACACTGAAGCTTTCTTT	CATSTLGTAWRGYTEAFF
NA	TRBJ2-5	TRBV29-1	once	TGCAGCGTTGGGGGCCTCCAAGAGACCCAGTACTTC	CSVGGLQETQYF
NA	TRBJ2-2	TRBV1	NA	TGCACCAGCAGCCAAGGTTCGTCCGGAAGGGACAGGAGGAAATGTCAGAACACCGGGGAGCTGTTTTTT	CTSSQGSSGRDRRKCQNTGELFF
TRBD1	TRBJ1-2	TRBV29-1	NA	TGCAGCGGAATAGACAGGGGGGCTAACTATGGCTACACCTTC	CSGIDRGANYGYTF
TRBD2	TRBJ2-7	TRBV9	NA	TGTGCCAGCGATATAGCGGGAGGGCAGTTGGCTGGCGAGCAGTACTTC	CASDIAGGQLAGEQYF
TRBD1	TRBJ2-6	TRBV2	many	TGTGCCAGCAGTGGGGACAGGGGTGGCTCTGGGGCCAACGTCCTGACTTTC	CASSGDRGGSGANVLTF
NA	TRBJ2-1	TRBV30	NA	TGTGCCTGGACCCCCGTGATGAATGAGCAGTTCTTC	CAWTPVMNEQFF
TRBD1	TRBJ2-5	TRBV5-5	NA	TGTGCCAGCAGCTTACAGGGGGAAGAGACCCAGTACTTC	CASSLQGEETQYF
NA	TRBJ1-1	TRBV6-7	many	TGTGCCAGCAGTTACTCGACGTTGGGGATGAACACTGAAGCTTTCTTT	CASSYSTLGMNTEAFF
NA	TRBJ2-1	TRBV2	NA	TGTGCCAGCAGTGATCAGCGGGCATCTATTTATGGTGAGCAGTTCTTC	CASSDQRASIYGEQFF
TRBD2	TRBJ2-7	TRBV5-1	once	TGCGCCAGCAGCCCGACTAGCTCCCCCTACGAGCAGTACTTC	CASSPTSSPYEQYF
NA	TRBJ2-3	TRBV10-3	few	TGTGCCATCATGAGGGATACTAGCTCCCCCGATACGCAGTATTTT	CAIMRDTSSPDTQYF
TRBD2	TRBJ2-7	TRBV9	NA	TGTGCCAGCAGCTCCAGACTAGCGGGGACCGCCTACGAGCAGTACTTC	CASSSRLAGTAYEQYF
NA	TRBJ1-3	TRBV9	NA	TGTGCCAGCAGCGCCGGAGGGGATACTCGGAACACCATATATTTT	CASSAGGDTRNTIYF
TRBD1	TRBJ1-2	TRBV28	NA	TGTGCCAGCAGTACTCCGGACAGGGACTATGGCTACGCCTTC	CASSTPDRDYGYAF
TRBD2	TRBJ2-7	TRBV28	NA	TGTGCCAGCACCCCCGGGACTAGCGTATACTACGAGCAGTACTTC	CASTPGTSVYYEQYF
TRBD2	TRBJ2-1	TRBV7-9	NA	TGTGCCAGCAGCTTACTTAGCGGGTCCTACAATGAGCAGTTCTTC	CASSLLSGSYNEQFF
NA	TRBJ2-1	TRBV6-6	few	TGTGCCAGCTCATTCACAAGGAGTGGTACGAATGAGCAGTTCTTC	CASSFTRSGTNEQFF
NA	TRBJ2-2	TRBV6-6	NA	TGTGCCACTCGGGAATCAAGAACCGGGGAGCTGTTTTTT	CATRESRTGELFF
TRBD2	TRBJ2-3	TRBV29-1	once	TGCAGCGTGGGACTAGCATCAGATACGCAGTATTTT	CSVGLASDTQYF